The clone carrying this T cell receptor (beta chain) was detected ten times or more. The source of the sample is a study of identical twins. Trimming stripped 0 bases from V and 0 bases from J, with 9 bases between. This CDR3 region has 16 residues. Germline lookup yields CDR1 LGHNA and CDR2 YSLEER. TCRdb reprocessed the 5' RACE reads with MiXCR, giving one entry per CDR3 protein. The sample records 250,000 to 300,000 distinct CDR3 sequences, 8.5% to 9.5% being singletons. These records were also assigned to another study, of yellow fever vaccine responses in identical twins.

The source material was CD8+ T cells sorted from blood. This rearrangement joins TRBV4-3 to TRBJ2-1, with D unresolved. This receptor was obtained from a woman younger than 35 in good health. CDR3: CASSQERSSSYNEQFF. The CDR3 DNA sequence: TGCGCCAGCAGCCAAGAGAGGTCAAGCTCCTACAATGAGCAGTTCTTC.